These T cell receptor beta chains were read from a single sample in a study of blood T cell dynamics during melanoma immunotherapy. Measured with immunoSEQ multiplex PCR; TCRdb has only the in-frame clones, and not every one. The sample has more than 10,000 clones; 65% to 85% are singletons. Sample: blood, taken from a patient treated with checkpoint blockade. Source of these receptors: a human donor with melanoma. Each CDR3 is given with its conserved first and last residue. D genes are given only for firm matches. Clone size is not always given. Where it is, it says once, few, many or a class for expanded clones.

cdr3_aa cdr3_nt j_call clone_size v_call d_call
CASSEGLAATDTQYF TGTGCCAGCAGTGAGGGACTGGCGGCAACAGATACGCAGTATTTT TRBJ2-3 NA TRBV25-1 NA
CSARNAVNTGELFF TGCAGCGCCCGAAATGCGGTGAACACCGGGGAGCTGTTTTTT TRBJ2-2 NA TRBV29-1 NA
CAWSAEGGSSPLHF TGTGCCTGGAGCGCGGAAGGGGGTAGTTCACCCCTCCACTTT TRBJ1-6 NA TRBV30 NA
CSVDLRTYNEQFF TGCAGCGTTGATTTACGGACCTACAATGAGCAGTTCTTC TRBJ2-1 NA TRBV29-1 NA
CASSLEMGLGEKLFF TGTGCCAGCAGCTTAGAGATGGGGCTGGGCGAAAAACTGTTTTTT TRBJ1-4 NA TRBV7-9 NA
CASSQRDGYTF TGTGCCAGCAGCCAAAGGGATGGCTACACCTTC TRBJ1-2 NA TRBV2 NA
CASSLGGTPSYNEQFF TGTGCCAGCAGTCTCGGCGGGACTCCGTCCTACAATGAGCAGTTCTTC TRBJ2-1 NA TRBV5-4 NA
CASSSWGGRVYEQYF TGTGCCAGCAGCTCGTGGGGTGGGCGGGTCTACGAGCAGTACTTC TRBJ2-7 NA TRBV5-4 NA
CASSERDTPNNQPQHF TGTGCCAGTAGTGAACGCGACACTCCAAACAATCAGCCCCAGCATTTT TRBJ1-5 NA TRBV19 NA
CASSSYLGQGDEKLFF TGCGCCAGCAGCTCCTACCTGGGACAGGGTGACGAAAAACTGTTTTTT TRBJ1-4 NA TRBV5-1 TRBD1
CASSYSRTGNTEAFF TGTGCCAGCAGTTACTCAAGGACAGGGAACACTGAAGCTTTCTTT TRBJ1-1 NA TRBV6-5 TRBD1
CASSLSVTQETQYF TGCGCCAGCAGCTTGTCGGTTACACAAGAGACCCAGTACTTC TRBJ2-5 NA TRBV5-1 NA
CASSLYQDRRTRISGYEQYF TGTGCCAGCTCACTTTATCAGGACAGGAGGACGCGGATTTCGGGCTACGAGCAGTACTTC TRBJ2-7 NA TRBV18 TRBD1
CASSTRGLAGPLDTQYF TGTGCCAGCAGCACTCGGGGACTAGCGGGGCCTCTGGATACGCAGTATTTT TRBJ2-3 NA TRBV11-1 TRBD2
CSGGRTSAYNEQFF TGCAGCGGTGGGAGGACTAGCGCCTACAATGAGCAGTTCTTC TRBJ2-1 NA TRBV29-1 TRBD2
CAWSPRRSSYNSPLHF TGTGCCTGGAGCCCCAGACGGAGCTCCTATAATTCACCCCTCCACTTT TRBJ1-6 NA TRBV30 NA
CAGNRDRSTDTQYF TGTGCCGGTAACCGGGACCGAAGCACAGATACGCAGTATTTT TRBJ2-3 once TRBV2 NA
CASSLVDTQYF TGTGCCAGCAGCTTGGTGGATACGCAGTATTTT TRBJ2-3 once TRBV7-9 NA
CASSGRNYEQYF TGTGCCAGCAGTGGAAGGAACTACGAGCAGTACTTC TRBJ2-7 NA TRBV2 NA
CASSSTMDPKLRNTIYF TGTGCCAGCAGCTCTACAATGGACCCCAAACTACGAAACACCATATATTTT TRBJ1-3 NA TRBV27 NA
CASSLAPGGQGDGGYTF TGTGCCAGCAGCTTAGCTCCGGGGGGACAGGGGGACGGTGGCTACACCTTC TRBJ1-2 NA TRBV7-2 TRBD1
CASSPGQGVRGETQYF TGTGCCAGTAGTCCCGGACAGGGGGTTCGTGGAGAGACCCAGTACTTC TRBJ2-5 NA TRBV19 TRBD1
CASSDSTGYGYTF TGTGCCAGCAGTGATTCGACGGGCTATGGCTACACCTTC TRBJ1-2 NA TRBV6-1 NA
CASTGGGLRASTDTQYF TGCGCCAGCACCGGGGGCGGTTTGAGGGCCAGCACAGATACGCAGTATTTT TRBJ2-3 NA TRBV5-1 NA
CATSVSGRADEQYF TGTGCCACCAGCGTTAGCGGGAGGGCCGATGAGCAGTACTTC TRBJ2-7 NA TRBV15 TRBD2
CASSQVGSWGLAKNIQYF TGTGCCAGCAGCCAAGTGGGATCGTGGGGGCTCGCCAAAAACATTCAGTACTTC TRBJ2-4 NA TRBV14 NA
CASSFDWTGPDAKNIQYF TGTGCCAGCAGCTTCGACTGGACAGGTCCCGACGCCAAAAACATTCAGTACTTC TRBJ2-4 NA TRBV7-4 TRBD1
CASSPGTPNTEAFF TGTGCCAGCAGCCCCGGGACTCCTAACACTGAAGCTTTCTTT TRBJ1-1 once TRBV2 NA
CASSLPYRGAGTDTQYF TGTGCCAGCAGTTTACCCTACAGGGGCGCGGGTACAGATACGCAGTATTTT TRBJ2-3 NA TRBV27 TRBD1
CASSQDSSWGRISSFNSPLHF TGCGCCAGCAGCCAAGATAGTTCGTGGGGTAGAATTAGCTCGTTTAATTCACCCCTCCACTTT TRBJ1-6 NA TRBV4-1 NA
CASSQSDSGEQFF TGCGCCAGCAGCCAGTCTGATTCTGGCGAGCAGTTCTTC TRBJ2-1 NA TRBV4-3 NA